This T cell receptor (beta chain) was recorded in a study of blood T cell repertoires in COVID-19. As for the study in general: Acute-phase and convalescent COVID-19 samples originated in the United States, Italy and Spain. T cells, B-cell-depleted T cells, or PBMCs supplied cDNA or gDNA.

Germline V gene data show CDR1 as SGHRS and CDR2 as YFSETQ. The CDR3 loop spans 12 amino acids. V shed 7 bases and J shed 2 bases, with 9 bases lying between them. Original data processing: Reference gene primer amplification gave nucleated cell count estimates. Clones were read by immunoSEQ multiplex PCR, and TCRdb kept only the in-frame ones, dropping some. Clonal size and the V and J genes are those of that table, whereas D and trimming came from the DNA. Altogether 250,000 to 300,000 clones are present, 86% being singletons, with the ten largest covering roughly 14%. The receptor's source is a woman aged 70-85 years with COVID-19, enrolled during active disease. The sample consisted of peripheral blood. This sequence joins TRBV5-1 and TRBJ2-5; D unresolved. The CDR3 protein is CASHREQETQYF. The CDR3 nucleotides are TGCGCCAGCCACAGAGAACAAGAGACCCAGTACTTC. The full variable domain, completed using reference TRBV5-1 and TRBJ2-5, is KAGVTQTPRYLIKTRGQQVTLSCSPISGHRSVSWYQQTPGQGLQFLFEYFSETQRNKGNFPGRFSGRQFSNSRSEMNVSTLELGDSALYLCASHREQETQYFGPGTRLLVL.